Presented here are 5 T cell receptor beta chains from one specimen sequenced in a study of shared clonotypes between healthy human individuals. Sequenced by immunoSEQ multiplex PCR; TCRdb stores in-frame clones only, minus some. The sample includes about 2.5 million clones, approximately 90% of them seen just once. The specimen sequenced was naive CD4+ T cells from PBMCs. The subset: CD45RA+ positively selected. The source of these receptors is a man aged 18 to 35 in good health. Some clones in this sample may be carry-over from other donors' samples.

The V gene is TRBV7-2, the J gene TRBJ2-5, with D unresolved. Germline CDR1 is SGHTA and CDR2 is FQGNSA. Trimming removed 1 base from V and 1 base from J, with 10 bases in between. The CDR3 sequence is 15 residues long. CDR3 residues: CASSLVRTSQETQYF. The CDR3 DNA sequence: TGTGCCAGCAGCTTAGTACGCACATCCCAAGAGACCCAGTACTTC.

The J gene is TRBJ2-5, the V gene TRBV9; D remains unclear. Trimming took off 4 bases at V and 3 bases at J, with 10 bases between the two ends. Germline V gives CDR1 SGDLS, CDR2 YYNGEE. The CDR3 covers 13 residues. The CDR3 protein is CASSTRTEETQYF. CDR3 in DNA: TGTGCCAGCAGCACCCGGACCGAAGAGACCCAGTACTTC.

This rearrangement joins TRBV7-6 to TRBJ1-2; D ambiguous. The CDR3 loop spans 14 amino acids. Per the germline V gene, CDR1 is SGHVS and CDR2 is FNYEAQ. The germline V and J ends were trimmed by 4 bases and 2 bases, with 11 bases remaining between them. The CDR3 loop is CASSWGSLNYGYTF. CDR3 in DNA: TGTGCCAGCAGCTGGGGAAGTTTGAACTATGGCTACACCTTC.

The rearrangement links TRBV5-5 to TRBJ1-4, with 7 bases that match TRBD1. Germline-derived CDR1 and CDR2 are SGHKS and YYEKEE (reference sequence). Losses at the gene ends were 4 bases for V and 7 bases for J; bases not matched to a gene: 7. This CDR3 is 14 amino acids long. This CDR3 is CASSPRGTAEKLFF. CDR3 sequence (DNA): TGTGCCAGCAGCCCACGTGGGACAGCTGAAAAACTGTTTTTT.

Remarks on this clone: Other DNA sequences in the sample encode the same CDR3. The rearrangement joins TRBV7-2 to TRBJ2-1; TRBD2 matches 9 bases. In germline, CDR1 is SGHTA, CDR2 FQGNSA. The length of the CDR3 is 14 residues. V shed 5 bases and J 6 bases; nucleotides not matched to a gene: 5. This chain's CDR3 is CASSLGLAPNEQFF. The CDR3 DNA follows: TGTGCCAGCAGCCTGGGACTAGCTCCCAATGAGCAGTTCTTC. Together with reference TRBV7-2 and TRBJ2-1, the CDR3 gives the full variable domain: GAGVSQSPSNKVTEKGKDVELRCDPISGHTALYWYRQSLGQGLEFLIYFQGNSAPDKSGLPSDRFSAERTGGSVSTLTIQRTQQEDSAVYLCASSLGLAPNEQFFGPGTRLTVL.